A single T cell receptor (beta chain) is shown here with its context. Its antigen remains unidentified. This sample was taken from a study of cytomegalovirus exposure and HLA in healthy donors. Germline V gives CDR1 LNHDA, CDR2 SQIVND (reference sequence). Trimming took 7 bases from V and 0 from J; bases not matched to a gene: 5. CDR3 size: 14 residues. The PCR made use of 60 Vbeta and 13 Jbeta primers. Only in-frame clones appear in the TCRdb table, and some are missing; sequencing was by immunoSEQ multiplex PCR. The repertoire consists of about 160,000 clones, with less than 90% occurring once and the leading ten covering roughly 6.3%. Study findings and constraints: There was a cluster of highly shared sequence variants that was likely a sequencing artifact.

This sequence joins TRBV19 and TRBJ2-7; 8 positions agree with TRBD1. This receptor was obtained from a male donor in good health and CMV-seropositive. Sample: PBMCs. The CDR3 DNA sequence: TGTGCCAGTACCCCGGACAGGGTCTCCTACGAGCAGTACTTC. As protein: CASTPDRVSYEQYF.